The entry below gives a single T cell receptor beta chain sequence along with its context. Sequencing used immunoSEQ multiplex PCR; TCRdb keeps in-frame clones, though not all of them. The data show roughly 32,000 clones, 90% to 95% seen once. Time point here: newly diagnosed, previously untreated cHL patient sample. The authors compared against newly diagnosed, untreated classical Hodgkin lymphoma PBMCs. The data are from a study of PD-1 blockade in classical Hodgkin lymphoma. The CDR3 has 15 residues. Germline CDR1 and CDR2: SGHRS and YFSETQ. Trimming removed 1 base from V and 6 bases from J, with 15 bases in between.

The sample taken for sequencing was peripheral blood mononuclear cells (PBMCs). The receptor was derived from a human donor with classical Hodgkin lymphoma. This chain uses TRBV5-1 with TRBJ2-3; D remains ambiguous. The CDR3 sequence: CASSLSLSFGDTQYF. CDR3 DNA: TGCGCCAGCAGCTTGAGTCTTAGTTTTGGGGATACGCAGTATTTT.